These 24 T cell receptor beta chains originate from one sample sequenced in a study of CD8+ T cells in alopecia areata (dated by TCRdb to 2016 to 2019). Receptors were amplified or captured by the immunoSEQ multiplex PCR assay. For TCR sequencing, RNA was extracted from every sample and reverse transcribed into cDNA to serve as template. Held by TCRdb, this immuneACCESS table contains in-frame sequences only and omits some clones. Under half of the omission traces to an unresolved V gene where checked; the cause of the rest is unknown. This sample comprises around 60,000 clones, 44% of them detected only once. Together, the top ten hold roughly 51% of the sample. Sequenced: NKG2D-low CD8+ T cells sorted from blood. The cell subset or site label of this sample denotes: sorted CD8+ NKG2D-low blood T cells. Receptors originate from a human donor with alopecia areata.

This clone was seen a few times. The CDR3 sequence: CASSFGGVGYEQYF. CDR3 in DNA: TGTGCCAGCAGCTTCGGGGGAGTCGGGTACGAGCAGTACTTC. V gene TRBV7-2 combines with J gene TRBJ2-7; D is perhaps TRBD2 (6 bases). Trimming cost V 3 bases and J 4 bases, with 13 bases left between them. CDR3 length equals 14 residues. Germline V gene sequence: CDR1 SGHTA, CDR2 FQGNSA.

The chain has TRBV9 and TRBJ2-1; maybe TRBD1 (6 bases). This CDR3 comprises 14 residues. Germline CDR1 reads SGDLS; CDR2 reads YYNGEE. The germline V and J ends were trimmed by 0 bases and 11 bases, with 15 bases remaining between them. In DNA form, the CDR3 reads TGTGCCAGCAGCGTAGGAGGAGCCGGGACACAGCAGTTCTTC. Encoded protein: CASSVGGAGTQQFF.

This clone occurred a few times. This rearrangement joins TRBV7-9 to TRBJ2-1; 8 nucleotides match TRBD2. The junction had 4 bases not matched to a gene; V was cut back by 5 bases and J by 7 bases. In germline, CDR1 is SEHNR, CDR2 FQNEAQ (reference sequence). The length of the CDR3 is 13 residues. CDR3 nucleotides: TGTGCCAGCAGCCCGGGACTAGTGAATGAGCAGTTCTTC. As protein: CASSPGLVNEQFF.

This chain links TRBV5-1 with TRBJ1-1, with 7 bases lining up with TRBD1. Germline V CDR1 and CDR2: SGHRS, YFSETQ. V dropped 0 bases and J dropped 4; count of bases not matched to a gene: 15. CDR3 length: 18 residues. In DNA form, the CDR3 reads TGCGCCAGCAGCTTGGTATCTGCACAGGGGAGAACGGGCACTGAAGCTTTCTTT. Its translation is CASSLVSAQGRTGTEAFF.

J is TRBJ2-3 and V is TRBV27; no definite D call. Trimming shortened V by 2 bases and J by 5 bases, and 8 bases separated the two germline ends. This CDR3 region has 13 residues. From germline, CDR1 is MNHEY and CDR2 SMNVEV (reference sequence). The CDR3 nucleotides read TGTGCCAGCAGTTTAGCCCGCGGAGATACGCAGTATTTT. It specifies CASSLARGDTQYF.

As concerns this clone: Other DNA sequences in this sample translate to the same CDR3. The CDR3: CSVEGRNYEQYF. CDR3 sequence (DNA): TGCAGCGTTGAAGGACGCAACTACGAGCAGTACTTC. The V gene is TRBV29-1, the J gene TRBJ2-7; D remains ambiguous. Deletions cut 1 base from V and 3 bases from J, with 7 bases between. There are 12 residues in the CDR3. CDR1 and CDR2 (germline): SQVTM, ANQGSEA.

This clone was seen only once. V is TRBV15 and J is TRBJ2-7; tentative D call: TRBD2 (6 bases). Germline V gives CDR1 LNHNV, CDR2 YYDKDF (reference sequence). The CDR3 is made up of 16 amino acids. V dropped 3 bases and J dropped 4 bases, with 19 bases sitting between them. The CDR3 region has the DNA TGTGCCACCAGCAGCGACCTCGGAGGGGTAACATACGAGCAGTACTTC. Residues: CATSSDLGGVTYEQYF.

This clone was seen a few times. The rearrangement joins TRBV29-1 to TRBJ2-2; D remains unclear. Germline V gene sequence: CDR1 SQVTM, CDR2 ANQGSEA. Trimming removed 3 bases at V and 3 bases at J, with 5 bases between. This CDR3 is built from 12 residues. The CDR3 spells CSVDGDTGELFF. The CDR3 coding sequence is TGCAGCGTTGATGGGGACACCGGGGAGCTGTTTTTT.

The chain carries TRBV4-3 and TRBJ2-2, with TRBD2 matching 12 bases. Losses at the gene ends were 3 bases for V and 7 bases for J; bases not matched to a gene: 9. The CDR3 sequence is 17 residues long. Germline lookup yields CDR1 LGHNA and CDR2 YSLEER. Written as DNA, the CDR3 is TGCGCCAGCAGCCATGCTCTAGCGGGGGGGCCGTTCGGGGAGCTGTTTTTT. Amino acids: CASSHALAGGPFGELFF.

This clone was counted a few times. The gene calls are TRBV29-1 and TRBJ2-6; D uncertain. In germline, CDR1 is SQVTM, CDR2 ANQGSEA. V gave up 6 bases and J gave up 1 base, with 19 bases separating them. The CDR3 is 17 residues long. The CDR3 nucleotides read TGCAGCGTCAAGGAAGCTACACCGTTTTCTGGGGCCAACGTCCTGACTTTC. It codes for CSVKEATPFSGANVLTF.

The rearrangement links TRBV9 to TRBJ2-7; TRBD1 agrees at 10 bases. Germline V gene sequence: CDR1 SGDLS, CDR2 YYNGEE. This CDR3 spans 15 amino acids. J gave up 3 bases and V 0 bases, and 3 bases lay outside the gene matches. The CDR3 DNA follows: TGTGCCAGCAGCGTAGGACAGGGGGCTTACTACGAGCAGTACTTC. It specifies CASSVGQGAYYEQYF.

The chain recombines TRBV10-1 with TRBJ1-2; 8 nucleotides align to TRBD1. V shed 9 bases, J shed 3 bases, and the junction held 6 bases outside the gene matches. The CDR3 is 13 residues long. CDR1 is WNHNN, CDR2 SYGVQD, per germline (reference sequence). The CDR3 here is CASRQGIDYGYTF. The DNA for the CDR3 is TGCGCCAGTCGACAGGGGATCGACTATGGCTACACCTTC.

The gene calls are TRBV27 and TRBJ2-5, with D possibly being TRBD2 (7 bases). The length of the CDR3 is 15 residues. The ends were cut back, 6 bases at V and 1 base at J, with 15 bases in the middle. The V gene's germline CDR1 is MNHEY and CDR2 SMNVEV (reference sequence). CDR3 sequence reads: CASSLGGGSQETQYF. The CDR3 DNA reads TGTGCCAGCAGCCTAGGGGGGGGCTCCCAAGAGACCCAGTACTTC.

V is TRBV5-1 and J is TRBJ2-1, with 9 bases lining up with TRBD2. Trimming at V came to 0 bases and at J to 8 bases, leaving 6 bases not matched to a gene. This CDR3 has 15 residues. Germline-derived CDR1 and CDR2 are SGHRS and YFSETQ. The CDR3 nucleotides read TGCGCCAGCAGCTTGGAAGGTAGCGGGAGCGATGAGCAGTTCTTC. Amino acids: CASSLEGSGSDEQFF.

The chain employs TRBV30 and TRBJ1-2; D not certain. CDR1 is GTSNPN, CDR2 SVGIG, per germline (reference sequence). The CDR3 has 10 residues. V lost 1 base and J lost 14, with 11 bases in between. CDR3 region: CAWSEERLTF. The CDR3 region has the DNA TGTGCCTGGAGTGAGGAGCGTCTGACCTTC. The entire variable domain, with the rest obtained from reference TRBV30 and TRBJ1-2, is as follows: SQTIHQWPATLVQPVGSPLSLECTVEGTSNPNLYWYRQAAGRGLQLLFYSVGIGQISSEVPQNLSASRPQDRQFILSSKKLLLSDSGFYLCAWSEERLTFGSGTRLTVV.

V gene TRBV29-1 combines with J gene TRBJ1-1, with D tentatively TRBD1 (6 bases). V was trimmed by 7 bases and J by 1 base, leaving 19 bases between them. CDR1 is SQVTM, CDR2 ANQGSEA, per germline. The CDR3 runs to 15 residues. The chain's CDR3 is CSARGGANTNTEAFF. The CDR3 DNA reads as TGCAGCGCCCGGGGGGGGGCAAACACGAACACTGAAGCTTTCTTT.

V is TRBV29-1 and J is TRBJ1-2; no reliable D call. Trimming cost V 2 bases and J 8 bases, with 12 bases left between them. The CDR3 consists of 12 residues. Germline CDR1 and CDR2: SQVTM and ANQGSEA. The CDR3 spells CSVEQGRMGYTF. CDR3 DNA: TGCAGCGTTGAACAAGGGCGGATGGGCTACACCTTC.

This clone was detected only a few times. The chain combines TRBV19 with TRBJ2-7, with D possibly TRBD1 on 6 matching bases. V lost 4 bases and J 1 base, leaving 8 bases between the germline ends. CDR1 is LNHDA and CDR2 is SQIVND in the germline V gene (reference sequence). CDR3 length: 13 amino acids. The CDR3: CASSRTVSYEQYF. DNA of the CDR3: TGTGCCAGTAGTAGGACAGTTTCCTACGAGCAGTACTTC.

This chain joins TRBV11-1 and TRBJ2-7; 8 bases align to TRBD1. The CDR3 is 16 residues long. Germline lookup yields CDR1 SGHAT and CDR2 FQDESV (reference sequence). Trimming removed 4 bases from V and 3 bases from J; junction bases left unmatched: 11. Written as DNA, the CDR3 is TGTGCCAGCAGCTCCCTTTTGGGACAGGACTTCTACGAGCAGTACTTC. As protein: CASSSLLGQDFYEQYF. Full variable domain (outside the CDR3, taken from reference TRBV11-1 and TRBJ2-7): EAEVAQSPRYKITEKSQAVAFWCDPISGHATLYWYRQILGQGPELLVQFQDESVVDDSQLPKDRFSAERLKGVDSTLKIQPAELGDSAMYLCASSSLLGQDFYEQYFGPGTRLTVT.

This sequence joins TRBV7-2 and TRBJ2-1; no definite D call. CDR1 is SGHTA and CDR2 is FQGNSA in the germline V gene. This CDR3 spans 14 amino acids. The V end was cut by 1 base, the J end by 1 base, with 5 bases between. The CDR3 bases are TGTGCCAGCAGCTTAGACTGGTCCTACAATGAGCAGTTCTTC. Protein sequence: CASSLDWSYNEQFF.

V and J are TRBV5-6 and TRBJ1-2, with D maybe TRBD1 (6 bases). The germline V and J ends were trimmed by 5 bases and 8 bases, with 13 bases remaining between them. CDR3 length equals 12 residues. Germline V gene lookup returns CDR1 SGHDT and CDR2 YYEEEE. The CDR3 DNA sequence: TGTGCCAGCAGTTCAGGGGAGTACGGCTACACCTTC. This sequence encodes CASSSGEYGYTF.

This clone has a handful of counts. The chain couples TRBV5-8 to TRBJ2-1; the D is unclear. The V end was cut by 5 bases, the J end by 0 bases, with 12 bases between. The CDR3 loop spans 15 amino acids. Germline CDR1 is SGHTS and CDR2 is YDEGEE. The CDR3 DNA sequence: TGTGCCAGCAGTCTTGGATCTAGCTCCTACAATGAGCAGTTCTTC. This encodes CASSLGSSSYNEQFF.

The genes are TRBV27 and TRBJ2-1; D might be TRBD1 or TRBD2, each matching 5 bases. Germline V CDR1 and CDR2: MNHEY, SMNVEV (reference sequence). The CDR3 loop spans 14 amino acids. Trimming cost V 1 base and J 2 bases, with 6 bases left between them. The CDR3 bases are TGTGCCAGCAGTTTATGGGGGACCTACAATGAGCAGTTCTTC. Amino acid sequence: CASSLWGTYNEQFF.

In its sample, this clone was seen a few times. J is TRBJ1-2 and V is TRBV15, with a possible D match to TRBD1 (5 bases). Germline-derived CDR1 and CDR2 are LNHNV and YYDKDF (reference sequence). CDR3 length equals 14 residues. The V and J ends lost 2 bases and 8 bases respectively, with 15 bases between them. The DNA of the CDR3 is TGTGCCACCAGCAGAAGTTCAGGGCTAGGCGGCTACACCTTC. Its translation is CATSRSSGLGGYTF.